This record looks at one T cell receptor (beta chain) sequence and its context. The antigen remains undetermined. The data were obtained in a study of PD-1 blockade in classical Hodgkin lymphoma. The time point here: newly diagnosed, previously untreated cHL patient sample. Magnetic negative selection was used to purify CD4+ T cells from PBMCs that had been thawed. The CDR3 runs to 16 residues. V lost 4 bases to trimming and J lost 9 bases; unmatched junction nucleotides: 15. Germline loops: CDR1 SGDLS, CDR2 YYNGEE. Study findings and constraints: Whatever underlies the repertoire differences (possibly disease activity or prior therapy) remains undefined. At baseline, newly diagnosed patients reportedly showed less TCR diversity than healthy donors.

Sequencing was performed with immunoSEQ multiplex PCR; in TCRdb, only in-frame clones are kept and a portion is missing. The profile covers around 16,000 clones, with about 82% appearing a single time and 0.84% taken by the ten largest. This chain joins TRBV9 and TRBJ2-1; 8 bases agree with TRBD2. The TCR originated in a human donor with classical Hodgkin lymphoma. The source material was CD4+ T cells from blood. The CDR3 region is CASSPYSGNWMVEQFF. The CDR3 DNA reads TGTGCCAGCAGCCCCTATAGCGGGAATTGGATGGTTGAGCAGTTCTTC. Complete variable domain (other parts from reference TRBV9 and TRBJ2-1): DSGVTQTPKHLITATGQRVTLRCSPRSGDLSVYWYQQSLDQGLQFLIQYYNGEERAKGNILERFSAQQFPDLHSELNLSSLELGDSALYFCASSPYSGNWMVEQFFGPGTRLTVL.